This T cell receptor beta chain was obtained from a study of spatial heterogeneity in lung cancer. Study summary: Beta-chain sequences were consistently detected more often than alpha-chain sequences.

Findings and limits, study-wide: Ubiquitous expanded tumor TCRs appeared in blood more at resection than follow-up.

In its sample, this clonotype was seen a few times. Its antigen is currently unknown. The CDR3 extends over 15 amino acids. Germline CDR1 and CDR2: SGHRS and YFSETQ. V lost 4 bases and J lost 2, with 14 bases in between. Time point here: blood at routine non-recurrence follow-up after resection. TCR cDNA molecules each carried a unique molecular identifier. A single record per CDR3 protein comes from TCRdb applying MiXCR to the 5' RACE reads. The sample has 4,000 to 5,000 distinct CDR3 sequences; about a quarter are singletons. The sequences come from PBMCs, collected at follow-up. The chain carries TRBV5-1 and TRBJ2-3; the D call may be TRBD1 or TRBD2 (5 bases each). The sequence derives from a male donor with early-stage non-small cell lung cancer. The CDR3 loop is CASSPRDGATDTQYF. The CDR3, as DNA: TGCGCCAGCAGCCCCCGGGATGGGGCCACAGATACGCAGTATTTT.